This T cell receptor (beta chain) was sequenced for a study of technical replicates of blood from a few donors (dated by TCRdb to between 2016 and 2019). Libraries were constructed by the immunoSEQ multiplex PCR assay. In its TCRdb copy, this immuneACCESS table keeps in-frame sequences only and misses some clones. Where compared with another copy, unresolved V genes explain less than half of these, and the others have no known cause. Within this sample are around 12,000 clones, with approximately 79% of them counted one time only. The top ten clonotypes cover roughly 15% of the sample. Regarding this clone: Its specific antigen is unknown. Per-base quality was not reported, and no clone a single base away is much larger than it. Other DNA sequences within the sample encode an identical CDR3.

CDR1 SGHRS and CDR2 YFSETQ are derived from the germline V gene. Trimmed from V: 3 bases; trimmed from J: 4 bases; junction bases lacking a gene match: 4. Reading from cysteine to phenylalanine, the CDR3 counts 14 amino acids. Only the CDR3 region is kept as DNA, spanning 42 bases read in frame from base 1. The sample consisted of PBMCs. The chain employs TRBV5-1 and TRBJ2-1, with 7 bases aligning to TRBD2. The TCR sequence derives from a human donor in good health. CDR3 protein: CASSSSGGYNEQFF. The DNA sequence is as follows: TGCGCCAGCAGCTCTAGCGGAGGGTACAATGAGCAGTTCTTC.